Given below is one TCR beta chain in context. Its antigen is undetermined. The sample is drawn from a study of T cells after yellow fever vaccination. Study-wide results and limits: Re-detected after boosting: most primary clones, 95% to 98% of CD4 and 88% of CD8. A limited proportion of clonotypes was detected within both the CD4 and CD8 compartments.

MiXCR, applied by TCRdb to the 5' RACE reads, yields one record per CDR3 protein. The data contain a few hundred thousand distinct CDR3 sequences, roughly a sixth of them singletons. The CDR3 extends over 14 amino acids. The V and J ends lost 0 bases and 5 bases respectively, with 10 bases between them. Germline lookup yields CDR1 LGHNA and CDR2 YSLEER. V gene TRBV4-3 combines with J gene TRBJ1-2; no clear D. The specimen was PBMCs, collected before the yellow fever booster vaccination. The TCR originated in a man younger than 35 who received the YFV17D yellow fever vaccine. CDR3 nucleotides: TGCGCCAGCAGCCAAGAACAAGCACTTTATGGCTACACCTTC. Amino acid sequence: CASSQEQALYGYTF.